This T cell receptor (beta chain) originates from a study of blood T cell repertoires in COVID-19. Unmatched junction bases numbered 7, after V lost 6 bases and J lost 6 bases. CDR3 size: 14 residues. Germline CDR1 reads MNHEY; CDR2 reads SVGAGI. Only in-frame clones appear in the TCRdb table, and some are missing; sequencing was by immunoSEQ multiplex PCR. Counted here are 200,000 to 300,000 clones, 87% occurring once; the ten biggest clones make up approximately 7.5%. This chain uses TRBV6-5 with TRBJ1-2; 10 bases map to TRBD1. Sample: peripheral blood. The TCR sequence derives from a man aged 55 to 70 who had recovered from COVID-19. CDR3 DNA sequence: TGTGCCAGCAGCCGGACAGGGGGAAGAGATGGCTACACCTTC. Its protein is CASSRTGGRDGYTF.